The 18 T cell receptor beta chains in this list originate from one sample, sequenced in a study of blood T cell repertoires in COVID-19. Clones were read by immunoSEQ multiplex PCR, and TCRdb kept only the in-frame ones, dropping some. The sample records roughly 250,000 clones, approximately 87% being singletons. Sequenced material: peripheral blood. These receptors were obtained from a human donor in a cohort sampled during active COVID-19.

The CDR3 loop is CASSQVGTGSETQYF. The DNA for the CDR3 is TGCGCCAGCAGCCAAGTAGGGACAGGGTCAGAGACCCAGTACTTC. The J gene is TRBJ2-5, the V gene TRBV4-1; 9 nucleotides match TRBD1. The CDR3 has 15 amino acids. Germline CDR1 is MGHRA and CDR2 is YSYEKL. The ends lost 1 base at V and 4 bases at J; junction bases unmatched: 4.

This clone appeared a single time. This chain links TRBV28 with TRBJ1-5, with D possibly TRBD1 on 6 matching bases. V dropped 8 bases and J dropped 9 bases, with 23 bases sitting between them. The CDR3 has 15 amino acids. Germline values: CDR1 MDHEN, CDR2 SYDVKM. CDR3 DNA: TGTGCCAGCCTCCTCCCAGGGGCCCGACGGGGGCCCCAGCATTTT. Its protein is CASLLPGARRGPQHF.

The chain recombines TRBV18 with TRBJ1-3; possibly TRBD1 for D (6 bases). Trimming pared 3 bases from V and 2 bases from J, leaving 8 bases between. Looked up from germline, CDR1 is KGHSH and CDR2 is LQKENI. This CDR3 is built from 14 residues. The CDR3 sequence: CASSPTGTGNTIYF. The CDR3 DNA sequence: TGTGCCAGCTCACCCACAGGGACTGGAAACACCATATATTTT.

This chain connects TRBV5-1 to TRBJ2-7, with 8 positions matching TRBD2. V lost 4 bases, J lost 6 bases, and 12 bases stayed unmatched. The CDR3 runs to 15 residues. Germline V gene sequence: CDR1 SGHRS, CDR2 YFSETQ. The CDR3 region has the DNA TGCGCCAGCAGCCTCCGTGTTGGGACTAGAGGCGAGCAGTACTTC. This codes for CASSLRVGTRGEQYF.

This clone was seen a handful of times. The chain has TRBV11-2 and TRBJ2-7, with 10 bases that match TRBD1. The CDR3 sequence is 16 residues long. Looked up from germline, CDR1 is SGHAT and CDR2 is FQNNGV. J gave up 6 bases and V 5 bases, and 13 bases lay outside the gene matches. The CDR3 region is CASSRVGTGVMSEQYF. In DNA form, the CDR3 reads TGTGCCAGCAGCCGTGTTGGGACAGGGGTAATGTCCGAGCAGTACTTC.

The V call is TRBV4-1, the J call TRBJ1-2; D may be TRBD1 (6 bases). With 4 bases removed from V and 4 bases from J, the gap between germline ends came to 16 bases. Looked up from germline, CDR1 is MGHRA and CDR2 is YSYEKL. The CDR3 has 15 amino acids. As DNA, the CDR3 is TGCGCCAGCAGCCCCTGGACAGACCACAGCTATGGCTACACCTTC. Translated, it gives CASSPWTDHSYGYTF.

J is TRBJ2-5 and V is TRBV2; D call uncertain. The CDR3 runs 11 residues. Germline V CDR1 and CDR2: SNHLY, FYNNEI. Trimming cost V 7 bases and J 5 bases, with 8 bases left between them. CDR3 loop: CASKFAETQYF. The CDR3, as DNA: TGTGCCAGCAAGTTTGCGGAGACCCAGTACTTC.

The rearrangement uses TRBV18 and TRBJ1-2; D gene ambiguous. CDR1 KGHSH and CDR2 LQKENI come from the germline V gene. The CDR3 is 15 amino acids. Trimming took 3 bases from V and 2 from J, leaving 13 bases between them. The CDR3 DNA is TGTGCCAGCTCACCTCGGGGAACCCGAAACTATGGCTACACCTTC. Translation: CASSPRGTRNYGYTF.

V is TRBV27 and J is TRBJ1-1, with D perhaps TRBD1 (5 bases). This CDR3 is built from 14 residues. Trimming removed 2 bases at V and 5 bases at J, with 12 bases between. Germline V gene lookup returns CDR1 MNHEY and CDR2 SMNVEV (reference sequence). CDR3: CASSLLGVGTEAFF. CDR3 DNA: TGTGCCAGCAGTTTACTAGGGGTGGGTACTGAAGCTTTCTTT.

The V gene is TRBV12-3 or TRBV12-4, the J gene TRBJ2-7, with D unresolved. V was pared by 3 bases and J by 3 bases, with 6 bases between. This CDR3 region has 12 residues. CDR3 in amino acids: CASSFIDYEQYF. The CDR3 bases are TGTGCCAGCAGTTTCATAGACTACGAGCAGTACTTC.

This chain links TRBV6-5 with TRBJ1-2; D remains ambiguous. The CDR3 has 13 residues. V was pared by 0 bases and J by 7 bases, with 9 bases between. Per the germline V gene, CDR1 is MNHEY and CDR2 is SVGAGI. The CDR3 DNA is TGTGCCAGCAGTTACTCCGGGGTGGGTGGCTACACCTTC. Translated: CASSYSGVGGYTF.

Only a few counts were recorded for this clone. J is TRBJ2-4 and V is TRBV7-9; D not certain. V was shortened by 5 bases and J by 1 base, with 15 bases between the two germline ends. Germline CDR1 is SEHNR and CDR2 is FQNEAQ (reference sequence). This CDR3 is 16 amino acids long. The CDR3: CASSPKASFAKNIQYF. Here the CDR3 DNA reads TGTGCCAGCAGCCCGAAAGCCTCTTTCGCCAAAAACATTCAGTACTTC.

The chain links TRBV24-1 to TRBJ2-3; D might be TRBD2 (5 bases). The V end was cut by 4 bases, the J end by 5 bases, with 9 bases between. CDR3 size: 13 residues. The germline CDR1 and CDR2 sequences are KGHDR and SFDVKD. The CDR3 protein is CATSEDGLDTQYF. The CDR3 DNA sequence: TGTGCCACCAGTGAGGATGGACTAGATACGCAGTATTTT.

The rearrangement joins TRBV6-2 or TRBV6-3 to TRBJ2-3; 9 bases match TRBD1. Losses at the gene ends were 6 bases for V and 5 bases for J; bases not matched to a gene: 6. Germline CDR1 MNHEY, CDR2 SVGEGT. CDR3 size: 14 residues. The CDR3 nucleotides are TGTGCCAGCAGCCGGGACAGGGTTAGAGATACGCAGTATTTT. Amino acids: CASSRDRVRDTQYF.

The DNA for the CDR3 is TGTGCCAGCAGACCGAGCGGGGGGCGCACAGATACGCAGTATTTT. Its protein is CASRPSGGRTDTQYF. The rearrangement joins TRBV6-6 to TRBJ2-3; TRBD2 matches at 9 bases. CDR1 is MNHNY, CDR2 SVGAGI, per germline (reference sequence). The CDR3 is made up of 15 amino acids. The J segment lost 1 base and the V segment lost 6 bases, leaving 5 bases of the junction unmatched.

V usage is TRBV3-1 (or the pseudogene TRBV3-2) and J usage is TRBJ1-1; possible D gene TRBD1, 5 bases. Trimming pared 3 bases from V and 4 bases from J, leaving 12 bases between. Germline V gene data show CDR1 as LGHDT and CDR2 as YNNKEL (reference sequence). The CDR3 runs to 14 residues. The CDR3 is CASSHSGSGTEAFF. Here the CDR3 DNA reads TGTGCCAGCAGCCATTCAGGGTCTGGCACTGAAGCTTTCTTT.

Notes on this clone: At one boundary the junction diverges from the germline segment, which might be a read error. The rearrangement links TRBV6-6 to TRBJ2-7; TRBD2 matches 9 bases. Germline V gene lookup returns CDR1 MNHNY and CDR2 SVGAGI (reference sequence). This CDR3 is built from 14 residues. This CDR3 reads CASSYSVLAGHSDF. CDR3 DNA: TGTGCCAGCAGTTACTCGGTACTAGCGGGCCATAGTGACTTC.

The genes are TRBV4-3 and TRBJ1-4; D is uncertain. CDR3 length: 15 amino acids. V was shortened by 2 bases and J by 0 bases, with 7 bases between the two germline ends. The germline gives CDR1 LGHNA, CDR2 YSLEER. The CDR3 loop reads CASSQSFPTNEKLFF. The CDR3 nucleotides are TGCGCCAGCAGCCAATCCTTCCCAACTAATGAAAAACTGTTTTTT.